A selection of T cell receptor beta chains follows, all from one sample in a study of neurological immune-mediated disorders. TCRdb reprocessed the 5' RACE reads via MiXCR and lists one record per CDR3 protein. The table shows some 27,000 distinct CDR3 sequences, with less than 25% occurring only once. Material: CD4+ T cells from blood. All receptors derive from a middle-aged man with HTLV-1-associated myelopathy (HAM/TSP). Each CDR3 is given with its conserved first and last residue. The order of the fields is clone size, D gene, J gene, V gene, CDR3 protein, CDR3 DNA. D genes are given only for firm matches. The size of a clone is reported for some rows only, either as once, few or many, or as a class for expanded clones.

size: NA; D: NA; J: TRBJ2-2; V: TRBV5-1; CDR3: CASSQVATSWDGGELFF; DNA: TGCGCCAGCAGCCAGGTGGCGACCAGCTGGGATGGCGGGGAGCTGTTTTTT
size: once; D: TRBD1; J: TRBJ2-1; V: TRBV14; CDR3: CASSPDPGQGAYNEQFF; DNA: TGTGCCAGCAGCCCAGATCCGGGACAGGGGGCCTACAATGAGCAGTTCTTC
size: many; D: NA; J: TRBJ2-7; V: TRBV6-1; CDR3: CFCGGSARDRLSSYEQYF; DNA: TGTTTCTGCGGTGGGTCGGCCCGGGACCGCCTGAGCTCCTACGAGCAGTACTTC
size: many; D: NA; J: TRBJ1-1; V: TRBV5-1; CDR3: CASSAKVENTEAFF; DNA: TGCGCCAGCAGCGCCAAGGTGGAGAACACTGAAGCTTTCTTT
size: large; D: TRBD1; J: TRBJ2-2; V: TRBV20-1; CDR3: CSARSPGQGAGTGELFF; DNA: TGCAGTGCTAGATCCCCGGGACAGGGGGCTGGCACCGGGGAGCTGTTTTTT
size: NA; D: NA; J: TRBJ1-1; V: TRBV20-1; CDR3: CSARDRRNRAYQAFF; DNA: TGCAGTGCTAGAGACCGACGCAACAGGGCCTACCAAGCTTTCTTT
size: many; D: NA; J: TRBJ1-2; V: TRBV20-1; CDR3: CSATGLPYGYTF; DNA: TGCAGTGCCACGGGCCTTCCCTATGGCTACACCTTC
size: NA; D: NA; J: TRBJ1-6; V: TRBV20-1; CDR3: CSASRDNSPLHF; DNA: TGCAGTGCGTCCAGAGATAATTCACCCCTCCACTTT
size: many; D: TRBD1; J: TRBJ2-7; V: TRBV18; CDR3: CASSPIGTGYEQYF; DNA: TGTGCCAGCTCACCGATTGGGACAGGCTACGAGCAGTACTTC
size: many; D: TRBD1; J: TRBJ1-5; V: TRBV10-3; CDR3: CAISRDSSNQPQHF; DNA: TGTGCCATCAGTAGGGACAGTAGCAATCAGCCCCAGCATTTT
size: many; D: NA; J: TRBJ1-2; V: TRBV4-1; CDR3: CASSLRDTLRDGYTF; DNA: TGCGCCAGCAGCCTACGGGACACCCTAAGGGATGGCTACACCTTC
size: many; D: NA; J: TRBJ1-2; V: TRBV20-1; CDR3: CSALEGINYGYTF; DNA: TGCAGTGCTCTAGAGGGGATTAACTATGGCTACACCTTC
size: many; D: TRBD2; J: TRBJ2-3; V: TRBV5-1; CDR3: CASSSLRGGRGTDTQYF; DNA: TGCGCCAGCAGCTCCTTAAGGGGCGGGAGAGGAACAGATACGCAGTATTTT
size: many; D: TRBD1; J: TRBJ1-2; V: TRBV20-1; CDR3: CSASGGGHNYGYTF; DNA: TGCAGTGCTAGTGGAGGGGGCCATAACTATGGCTACACCTTC
size: NA; D: TRBD1; J: TRBJ2-1; V: TRBV27; CDR3: CASRQTPGQGNEQFF; DNA: TGTGCCAGCAGACAAACCCCGGGACAGGGCAATGAGCAGTTCTTC
size: NA; D: NA; J: TRBJ1-1; V: TRBV6-6; CDR3: CASSPASPEAFF; DNA: TGTGCCAGCTCCCCTGCTTCCCCTGAAGCTTTCTTT
size: NA; D: NA; J: TRBJ1-6; V: TRBV5-5; CDR3: CASSREVRVPLHF; DNA: TGTGCCAGCAGTCGGGAGGTCAGGGTGCCCCTCCACTTT
size: many; D: NA; J: TRBJ2-7; V: TRBV5-1; CDR3: CASSLMDYEQYF; DNA: TGCGCCAGCAGCTTGATGGACTACGAGCAGTACTTC
size: NA; D: NA; J: TRBJ2-7; V: TRBV11-2; CDR3: CASSSPGLGAYEQYF; DNA: TGTGCCAGCAGCTCCCCGGGACTTGGAGCCTACGAGCAGTACTTC
size: many; D: NA; J: TRBJ1-1; V: TRBV20-1; CDR3: CSASPTNTEAFF; DNA: TGCAGTGCTAGCCCAACTAACACTGAAGCTTTCTTT
size: NA; D: TRBD2; J: TRBJ2-3; V: TRBV4-2; CDR3: CASSQDLQRGGSSDTQYF; DNA: TGTGCCAGCAGCCAAGATCTGCAGCGGGGGGGTTCAAGCGATACGCAGTATTTT
size: NA; D: TRBD2; J: TRBJ2-2; V: TRBV24-1; CDR3: CATSDPRERTGEMFF; DNA: TGTGCCACCAGTGATCCGCGGGAGAGGACCGGGGAGATGTTTTTT
size: many; D: NA; J: TRBJ2-5; V: TRBV19; CDR3: CASTVQRGAGETQYF; DNA: TGTGCCAGTACTGTACAACGTGGGGCAGGAGAGACCCAGTACTTC
size: many; D: TRBD1; J: TRBJ1-6; V: TRBV18; CDR3: CASSETGGDSPLHF; DNA: TGTGCCAGCTCAGAGACAGGGGGCGATTCACCCCTCCACTTT
size: many; D: NA; J: TRBJ2-2; V: TRBV20-1; CDR3: CSAPRHDPGELFF; DNA: TGCAGTGCTCCCCGCCACGACCCCGGGGAGCTGTTTTTT
size: many; D: NA; J: TRBJ1-2; V: TRBV29-1; CDR3: CSVGPSYTF; DNA: TGCAGCGTAGGTCCTTCTTACACCTTC
size: many; D: TRBD1; J: TRBJ1-4; V: TRBV6-5; CDR3: CASGDYRGLGTNEKLFF; DNA: TGTGCCAGCGGCGATTACAGGGGGCTCGGAACTAATGAAAAACTGTTTTTT
size: many; D: TRBD2; J: TRBJ2-2; V: TRBV7-6; CDR3: CASSLVSSGGNTGELFF; DNA: TGTGCCAGCAGCTTAGTTAGTAGCGGGGGAAACACCGGGGAGCTGTTTTTT
size: many; D: NA; J: TRBJ1-2; V: TRBV12-3/TRBV12-4; CDR3: CASSFWGSHGYTF; DNA: TGTGCCAGCAGTTTCTGGGGGTCCCATGGCTACACCTTC
size: many; D: TRBD1; J: TRBJ2-2; V: TRBV19; CDR3: CASRTGGVGELFF; DNA: TGTGCCAGTAGGACAGGGGGTGTCGGGGAGCTGTTTTTT
size: NA; D: TRBD1; J: TRBJ1-2; V: TRBV19; CDR3: CASTIAGQGISGYTF; DNA: TGTGCCAGTACCATCGCGGGACAGGGAATTTCTGGCTACACCTTC
size: many; D: NA; J: TRBJ2-7; V: TRBV20-1; CDR3: CSARDAGGPAYEQYF; DNA: TGCAGTGCTAGAGATGCGGGCGGACCCGCCTACGAGCAGTACTTC
size: many; D: TRBD2; J: TRBJ2-3; V: TRBV20-1; CDR3: CSPREPSGTDTQYF; DNA: TGCAGCCCTAGAGAGCCTAGCGGGACAGATACGCAGTATTTT
size: few; D: NA; J: TRBJ1-1; V: TRBV5-5; CDR3: CASSLAGRNTEAFF; DNA: TGTGCCAGCAGCTTGGCGGGGAGGAACACTGAAGCTTTCTTT
size: many; D: NA; J: TRBJ1-2; V: TRBV18; CDR3: CASSSGVPIF; DNA: TGTGCCAGCTCGTCGGGAGTCCCAATCTTC
size: many; D: NA; J: TRBJ2-3; V: TRBV5-1; CDR3: CASGGGRRMTDTQYF; DNA: TGCGCCAGCGGAGGTGGGCGTAGAATGACAGATACGCAGTATTTT
size: NA; D: NA; J: TRBJ1-5; V: TRBV12-3/TRBV12-4; CDR3: CASSLKGIGNQPQHF; DNA: TGTGCCAGCAGTTTGAAAGGTATCGGGAATCAGCCCCAGCATTTT
size: many; D: TRBD1; J: TRBJ1-2; V: TRBV7-9; CDR3: CASSPTGTGPAGYTF; DNA: TGTGCCAGCAGCCCTACCGGGACAGGGCCCGCCGGGTACACCTTC
size: many; D: TRBD1; J: TRBJ1-3; V: TRBV27; CDR3: CASRLTGTDTIYF; DNA: TGTGCCAGCAGACTGACAGGGACAGACACCATATATTTT
size: many; D: NA; J: TRBJ1-4; V: TRBV3-1; CDR3: CASSPSGGANEKLFF; DNA: TGTGCCAGCAGCCCGAGCGGGGGTGCTAATGAAAAACTGTTTTTT
size: many; D: TRBD2; J: TRBJ2-5; V: TRBV27; CDR3: CASSLGSRGWETQYF; DNA: TGTGCCAGCAGTTTAGGTTCGCGGGGGTGGGAGACCCAGTACTTC
size: many; D: NA; J: TRBJ2-2; V: TRBV20-1; CDR3: CSAEPLTGRISHTGELFF; DNA: TGCAGTGCGGAACCTTTGACAGGGAGGATCTCTCACACCGGGGAGCTGTTTTTT
size: once; D: NA; J: TRBJ2-2; V: TRBV5-1; CDR3: CASSRPTENTGELFF; DNA: TGCGCCAGCAGCCGGCCAACGGAAAACACCGGGGAGCTGTTTTTT
size: many; D: NA; J: TRBJ1-2; V: TRBV27; CDR3: CASSQGFGYTF; DNA: TGTGCCAGCAGTCAGGGCTTTGGCTACACCTTC
size: NA; D: TRBD1; J: TRBJ1-5; V: TRBV12-3/TRBV12-4; CDR3: CASSSSPGTGGDQPQHF; DNA: TGTGCCAGCAGTTCCTCCCCCGGGACAGGGGGCGATCAGCCCCAGCATTTT
size: many; D: TRBD1; J: TRBJ1-2; V: TRBV20-1; CDR3: CSVPTGRDGYTF; DNA: TGCAGTGTCCCGACAGGGCGGGACGGCTACACCTTC
size: many; D: TRBD2; J: TRBJ2-3; V: TRBV9; CDR3: CASSVEGLAGLKKTDTQYF; DNA: TGTGCCAGCAGCGTAGAAGGACTAGCGGGCCTAAAAAAAACAGATACGCAGTATTTT
size: many; D: NA; J: TRBJ2-7; V: TRBV5-1; CDR3: CASRHRDGSYEQYF; DNA: TGCGCCAGCAGACACAGGGACGGGTCCTACGAGCAGTACTTC
size: many; D: NA; J: TRBJ1-1; V: TRBV3-1; CDR3: CASEVQGGTEAFF; DNA: TGTGCCAGCGAAGTTCAGGGCGGCACTGAAGCTTTCTTT
size: NA; D: NA; J: TRBJ2-7; V: TRBV7-2; CDR3: CASSVTTGSYEQYF; DNA: TGTGCCAGCAGCGTTACCACAGGGAGCTACGAGCAGTACTTC
size: many; D: NA; J: TRBJ2-1; V: TRBV5-1; CDR3: CASSLDLQRNEQFF; DNA: TGCGCCAGCAGCTTGGACCTGCAACGCAATGAGCAGTTCTTC
size: many; D: NA; J: TRBJ2-5; V: TRBV24-1; CDR3: CATSTPGPAEETQYF; DNA: TGTGCCACCAGTACCCCGGGACCCGCGGAAGAGACCCAGTACTTC
size: NA; D: NA; J: TRBJ2-3; V: TRBV20-1; CDR3: CSARRTDTQYF; DNA: TGCAGTGCTAGAAGGACAGATACGCAGTATTTT